The rows below give T cell receptor beta chains drawn from one sample of a study of blood T cell repertoires in COVID-19. TCRdb's table, derived via immunoSEQ multiplex PCR, lists solely in-frame clones and lacks some. This sample has around 350,000 clones, with 70% to 90% found just once. The sample was peripheral blood. Receptors originate from a human donor in a cohort sampled during active COVID-19. Each CDR3 is given with its conserved first and last residue. D genes are given only for firm matches. Expanded clones are given a class, and other clones once, few, many or no size at all.

j_call,clone_size,d_call,v_call,cdr3_nt,cdr3_aa
TRBJ2-3,NA,NA,TRBV11-3,TGTGCCAGCAGCTCCCGAGAGGGTGGGGATACGCAGTATTTT,CASSSREGGDTQYF
TRBJ1-4,once,TRBD1,TRBV7-8,TGTGCCAGCAGCACAACAGGGGGTGGCAGAACAAAACTGTTTTTT,CASSTTGGGRTKLFF
TRBJ1-1,few,NA,TRBV19,TGTGCCAGTAGTATAGAGGGGCTGAAGGACCCCTACTCAAACACTGAAGCTTTCTTT,CASSIEGLKDPYSNTEAFF
TRBJ2-7,NA,NA,TRBV20-1,TGCAGTGCTTGGACTGGATACGAGCAGTACTTC,CSAWTGYEQYF
TRBJ1-2,NA,TRBD1,TRBV5-1,TGCGCCAGCAGCGTAGGGACAGGCCACTATGGCTACACCTTC,CASSVGTGHYGYTF
TRBJ2-5,NA,TRBD2,TRBV3-1/TRBV3-2,TGTGCCAGCAGCCAAGATGGGGGGGAAGAGACCCAGTACTTC,CASSQDGGEETQYF
TRBJ2-1,NA,TRBD2,TRBV18,TGTGCCAGCTCAAAAAAGACTAGCGGCTTCAATGAGCAGTTCTTC,CASSKKTSGFNEQFF
TRBJ2-4,NA,TRBD2,TRBV19,TGTGCCAGTAGTACCCGGACTAGCGGTAACAAAAACATTCAGTACTTC,CASSTRTSGNKNIQYF
TRBJ2-7,NA,NA,TRBV7-2,TGTGCCAGCAGCGCACCATACAGGGCCGAGCAGTACTTC,CASSAPYRAEQYF
TRBJ2-5,NA,NA,TRBV30,TGTGCCTGGAGAGTTTACAGGGCAGAGACCCAGTACTTC,CAWRVYRAETQYF
TRBJ2-1,NA,TRBD2,TRBV9,TGTGCCAGCAGCGTTAGCGGGAGGTGGGTCGATGAGCAGTTCTTC,CASSVSGRWVDEQFF
TRBJ2-2,many,NA,TRBV6-5,TGTGCCAGCAGTTACCTCGGGATTAACACCGGGGAGCTGTTTTTT,CASSYLGINTGELFF
TRBJ2-1,NA,TRBD2,TRBV4-1,TGCGCCAGCAGCCAAGATCCCCCTAGCGGGGCCTACAATGAGCAGTTCTTC,CASSQDPPSGAYNEQFF
TRBJ2-1,NA,TRBD2,TRBV27,TGTGCCAGCAGTTTAAATGGCGGGGGCTACAATGAGCAGTTCTTC,CASSLNGGGYNEQFF
TRBJ2-1,NA,TRBD2,TRBV27,TGTGCCAGCAGTTCAGGGACTAGGGGGGATGAGCAGTTCTTC,CASSSGTRGDEQFF
TRBJ2-7,NA,TRBD2,TRBV28,TGTGCCAGCAGTTTATCCCCTAGCGGGAGGGCGGGCGAGCAGTACTTC,CASSLSPSGRAGEQYF
TRBJ2-6,NA,TRBD1,TRBV18,TGTGCCAGCTCACCTCGGACAGGGGGCGTAGCTGGGGCCAACGTCCTGACTTTC,CASSPRTGGVAGANVLTF
TRBJ2-7,NA,TRBD1,TRBV19,TGTGCCAGTAGTCCGGGATCAGGGGGTTATTACGAGCAGTACTTC,CASSPGSGGYYEQYF
TRBJ2-1,NA,NA,TRBV30,TGTGGCTCGCAGCAGGGGCCCTACAATGAGCAGTTCTTC,CGSQQGPYNEQFF
TRBJ2-5,NA,TRBD1,TRBV6-5,TGTGCCAGCAGTACCCGACAGGGGGGGGCAGAGACCCAGTACTTC,CASSTRQGGAETQYF
TRBJ1-2,NA,NA,TRBV2,TGTGCCAGCAGTCCAGGGTGGAGTGGCTACACCTTC,CASSPGWSGYTF
TRBJ2-1,NA,TRBD2,TRBV5-1,TGCGCCAGCAGCTTGGGGGCGGGGGATGAGCAGTTCTTC,CASSLGAGDEQFF
TRBJ2-7,NA,NA,TRBV6-4,TGTGCCAGCAAAGGCCCCCGGGGTTCCTCCTACGAGCAGTACTTC,CASKGPRGSSYEQYF
TRBJ2-2,NA,NA,TRBV6-4,TGTGCCGGTCGCTGTAGTCTAGATGGCAGCGGGGAGCTGTTTTTT,CAGRCSLDGSGELFF
TRBJ1-3,NA,NA,TRBV18,TGTGCCAGCTCACCATCTTCGGACAGATCCTCTGGAAACACCATATATTTT,CASSPSSDRSSGNTIYF
TRBJ1-2,NA,NA,TRBV3-1/TRBV3-2,TGTGCCAGCAGCCAAGACTACCAGGGAGGGGGCTACACCTTC,CASSQDYQGGGYTF
TRBJ1-3,once,NA,TRBV18,TGTGCCAGCTCTCCGCAGGGGATCAGCTCTGGAAACACCATATATTTT,CASSPQGISSGNTIYF
TRBJ1-2,NA,TRBD1,TRBV3-1/TRBV3-2,TGTGCCAGCAGCGTCGGACAGGGGCTTGGCTACACCTTC,CASSVGQGLGYTF
TRBJ1-5,NA,TRBD1,TRBV3-1/TRBV3-2,TGTGCCAGCAGCCAAGATATTACAGGGGGTCAGCCCCAGCATTTT,CASSQDITGGQPQHF
TRBJ2-5,NA,NA,TRBV18,TGTGCCAGCTCACCCGGAAGCGGACGCCAGGAGACCCAGTACTTC,CASSPGSGRQETQYF
TRBJ1-5,NA,NA,TRBV18,TGTGCCAGCTCACCACTGGAGGGTGGGCAGCCCCAGCATTTT,CASSPLEGGQPQHF
TRBJ2-7,NA,TRBD1,TRBV5-1,TGCGCCAGCAGCTTGAGCCAGACAGGGAGCGAGCAGTACTTC,CASSLSQTGSEQYF
TRBJ1-2,NA,NA,TRBV9,TGTGCCAGCAGCGGCGGGGACTATGGCTACACCTTC,CASSGGDYGYTF
TRBJ1-2,once,NA,TRBV5-4,TGTGCCAGCAGCTTGTACGGGGGGGACTATGGCTACACCTTC,CASSLYGGDYGYTF
TRBJ2-2,NA,NA,TRBV7-8,TGTGCCAGCAGCTTAGGTCAGGGTTGGACCGGGGAGCTGTTTTTT,CASSLGQGWTGELFF
TRBJ2-5,NA,TRBD2,TRBV3-1/TRBV3-2,TGTGCCAGCAGCCAATTTAGCGGGAGGGCCTGGGAGACCCAGTACTTC,CASSQFSGRAWETQYF
TRBJ2-3,NA,TRBD1,TRBV2,TGTGCCAGCAGGACAGGGTCAGGCACAGATACGCAGTATTTT,CASRTGSGTDTQYF
TRBJ1-1,NA,NA,TRBV27,TGTGCCAGCAGTTTACTGGCCGGGAACATGAACACTGAAGCTTTCTTT,CASSLLAGNMNTEAFF
TRBJ1-5,few,NA,TRBV6-6,TGTGCCAGCAGTTACGAGGTTTCTCAGCCCCAGCATTTT,CASSYEVSQPQHF
TRBJ2-1,NA,TRBD2,TRBV9,TGTGCCAGCAGCGCAAAGCCGGGGGGGCCCTACAATGAGCAGTTCTTC,CASSAKPGGPYNEQFF
TRBJ2-7,NA,TRBD2,TRBV5-1,TGCGCCAGCAGCGCTCAAGCGGGAGAGGGAGAGCAGTACTTC,CASSAQAGEGEQYF
TRBJ2-3,NA,TRBD2,TRBV5-1,TGCGCCAGCAGCTTGGGACTAGCCGGCACAGATACGCAGTATTTT,CASSLGLAGTDTQYF
TRBJ1-4,NA,NA,TRBV9,TGTGCCAGCAGCGCGCATGCGGGTGAAAAACTGTTTTTT,CASSAHAGEKLFF
TRBJ2-2,NA,NA,TRBV2,TGTGCCAGCAGTGGGTTAAGGGGGAACACCGGGGAGCTGTTTTTT,CASSGLRGNTGELFF
TRBJ1-3,NA,NA,TRBV5-1,TGCGCCAGCAGCTTGGAACTCCGAGACACCATATATTTT,CASSLELRDTIYF